A single sample is the source of the 3 T cell receptor beta chains below, sequenced in a study of T cell clones after liver transplantation (dated by TCRdb to the late 2010s). Libraries were built with the immunoSEQ multiplex PCR assay. In its TCRdb copy, this immuneACCESS table keeps in-frame sequences only and misses some clones. Where compared with another copy, unresolved V genes explain less than half of these, and the others have no known cause. The table for this sample lists more than 45,000 clones; approximately 63% of them were counted only once. 2.8% of the sample is held by the ten biggest clonotypes. The source material was CD4+ T cells from blood, sampled at the approximately 16-month timepoint. These receptors were taken from a human patient who received a liver transplant. Following transplantation, part of the T cell population may be supplied by the graft donor rather than the patient.

The CDR3 DNA follows: TGTGCCAGCAGCAAAGGACAGGTCCAAGAGACCCAGTACTTC. This encodes CASSKGQVQETQYF. The V call is TRBV11-3, the J call TRBJ2-5, with TRBD1 matching over 7 bases. Germline V gene data show CDR1 as SGHNT and CDR2 as YENEEA. Trimming removed 5 bases from V and 1 base from J; junction bases left unmatched: 4. This CDR3 contains 14 residues.

This clone was detected a few times. The chain recombines TRBV14 with TRBJ2-6, with D uncertain. Trimming stripped 4 bases from V and 0 bases from J, with 1 base between. The CDR3 has 13 amino acids. Germline V gives CDR1 SGHDN, CDR2 FVKESK. DNA of the CDR3: TGTGCCAGCAGCCGCTCTGGGGCCAACGTCCTGACTTTC. Translating it yields CASSRSGANVLTF. Full variable domain (rest looked up from reference TRBV14 and TRBJ2-6): EAGVTQFPSHSVIEKGQTVTLRCDPISGHDNLYWYRRVMGKEIKFLLHFVKESKQDESGMPNNRFLAERTGGTYSTLKVQPAELEDSGVYFCASSRSGANVLTFGAGSRLTVL.

The chain is built from TRBV5-8 and TRBJ2-1; the match to TRBD1 covers 9 bases. Germline assignment: CDR1 SGHTS and CDR2 YDEGEE. The CDR3 is made up of 15 amino acids. J gave up 8 bases and V 4 bases, and 10 bases lay outside the gene matches. The CDR3 loop is CASSPGTGFAHEQFF. The CDR3 region has the DNA TGTGCCAGCAGCCCAGGGACAGGGTTTGCCCATGAGCAGTTCTTC.